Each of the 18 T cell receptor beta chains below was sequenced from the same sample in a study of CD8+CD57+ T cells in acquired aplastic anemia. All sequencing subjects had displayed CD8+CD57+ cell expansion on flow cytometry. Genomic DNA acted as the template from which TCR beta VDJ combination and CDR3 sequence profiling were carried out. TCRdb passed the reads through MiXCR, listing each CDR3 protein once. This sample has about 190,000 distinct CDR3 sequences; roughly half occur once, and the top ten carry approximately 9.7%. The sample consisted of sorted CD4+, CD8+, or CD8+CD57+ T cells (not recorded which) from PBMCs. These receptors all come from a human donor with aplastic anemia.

For the CDR3, the DNA is TGTGCCATCAGTGGACTAGTTGGTACAGATACGCAGTATTTT. Translation: CAISGLVGTDTQYF. This chain links TRBV10-3 with TRBJ2-3; possible D gene TRBD2, 6 bases. The germline V gene encodes CDR1 ENHRY and CDR2 SYGVKD. This CDR3 has 14 residues. Trimming shortened V by 4 bases and J by 3 bases, and 11 bases separated the two germline ends.

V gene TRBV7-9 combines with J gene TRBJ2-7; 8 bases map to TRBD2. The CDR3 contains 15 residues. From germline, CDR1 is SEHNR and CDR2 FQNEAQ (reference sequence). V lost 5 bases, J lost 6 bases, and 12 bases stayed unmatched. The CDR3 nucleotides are TGTGCCAGCAGCCCCCAGGCGGGGGGAACTGTCGAGCAGTACTTC. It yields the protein CASSPQAGGTVEQYF.

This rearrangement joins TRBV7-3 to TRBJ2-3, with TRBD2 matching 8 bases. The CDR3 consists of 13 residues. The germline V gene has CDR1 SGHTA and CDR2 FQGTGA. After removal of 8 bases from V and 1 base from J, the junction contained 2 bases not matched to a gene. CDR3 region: CASVGGGTDTQYF. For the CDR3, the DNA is TGTGCCAGCGTCGGGGGGGGCACAGATACGCAGTATTTT. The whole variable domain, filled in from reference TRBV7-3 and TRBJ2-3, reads GAGVSQTPSNKVTEKGKYVELRCDPISGHTALYWYRQSLGQGPEFLIYFQGTGAADDSGLPNDRFFAVRPEGSVSTLKIQRTERGDSAVYLCASVGGGTDTQYFGPGTRLTVL.

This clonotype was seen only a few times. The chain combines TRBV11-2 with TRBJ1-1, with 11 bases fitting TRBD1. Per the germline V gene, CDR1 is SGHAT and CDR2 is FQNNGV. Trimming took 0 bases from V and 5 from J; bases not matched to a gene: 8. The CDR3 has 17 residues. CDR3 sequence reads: CASSLDPFRDRGTEAFF. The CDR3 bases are TGTGCCAGCAGCTTAGATCCTTTCCGGGACAGGGGGACTGAAGCTTTCTTT.

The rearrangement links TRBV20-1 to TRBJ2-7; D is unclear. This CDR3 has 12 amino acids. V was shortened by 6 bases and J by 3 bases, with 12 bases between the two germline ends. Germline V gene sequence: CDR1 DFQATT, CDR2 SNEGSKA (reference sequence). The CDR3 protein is CSARLKDYEQYF. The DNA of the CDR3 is TGCAGTGCAAGATTAAAGGACTACGAGCAGTACTTC.

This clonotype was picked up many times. CDR3 DNA sequence: TGTGCCAGCAGCTCCTACAAAGAGCAGTACTTC. Its protein is CASSSYKEQYF. The chain is built from TRBV11-3 and TRBJ2-7; D gene ambiguous. V was shortened by 4 bases and J by 7 bases, with 8 bases between the two germline ends. The germline CDR1 and CDR2 sequences are SGHNT and YENEEA. This CDR3 comprises 11 residues.

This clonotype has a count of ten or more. The CDR3 here is CASSDPAPSRDEGTF. In nucleotides, the CDR3 is TGTGCCAGCAGTGACCCCGCCCCTTCCAGGGACGAGGGCACCTTC. This chain joins TRBV6-4 and TRBJ1-2; tentative D call: TRBD1 (5 bases). The germline CDR1 and CDR2 sequences are MRHNA and SNTAGT. Trimming took off 2 bases at V and 13 bases at J, with 23 bases between the two ends. The CDR3 loop spans 15 amino acids.

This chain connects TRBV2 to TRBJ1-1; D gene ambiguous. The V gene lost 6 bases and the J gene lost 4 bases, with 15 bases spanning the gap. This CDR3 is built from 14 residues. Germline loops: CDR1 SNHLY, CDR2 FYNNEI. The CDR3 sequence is CASSFVQIGTEAFF. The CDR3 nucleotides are TGTGCCAGCAGCTTTGTACAGATCGGCACTGAAGCTTTCTTT. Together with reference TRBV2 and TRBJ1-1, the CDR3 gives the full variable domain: EPEVTQTPSHQVTQMGQEVILRCVPISNHLYFYWYRQILGQKVEFLVSFYNNEISEKSEIFDDQFSVERPDGSNFTLKIRSTKLEDSAMYFCASSFVQIGTEAFFGQGTRLTVV.

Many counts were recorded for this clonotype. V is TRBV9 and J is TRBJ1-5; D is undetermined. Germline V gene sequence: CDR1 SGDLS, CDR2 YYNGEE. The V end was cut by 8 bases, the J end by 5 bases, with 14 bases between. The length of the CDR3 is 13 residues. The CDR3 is CASDREGHQPQHF. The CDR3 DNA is TGTGCCAGTGACCGAGAAGGTCATCAGCCCCAGCATTTT.

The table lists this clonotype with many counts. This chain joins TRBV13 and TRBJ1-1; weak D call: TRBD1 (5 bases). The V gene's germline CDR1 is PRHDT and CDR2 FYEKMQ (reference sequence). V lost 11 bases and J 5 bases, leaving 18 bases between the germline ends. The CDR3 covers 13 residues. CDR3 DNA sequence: TGTGCCTCTTCGGCCGCAGGGAGAACTGAAGCTTTCTTT. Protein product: CASSAAGRTEAFF.

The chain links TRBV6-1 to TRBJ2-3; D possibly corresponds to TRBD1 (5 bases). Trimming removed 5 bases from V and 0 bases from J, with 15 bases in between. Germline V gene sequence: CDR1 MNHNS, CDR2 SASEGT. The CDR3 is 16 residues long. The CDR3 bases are TGTGCCAGCAGTAAACTACAGGAATCTAGCACAGATACGCAGTATTTT. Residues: CASSKLQESSTDTQYF.

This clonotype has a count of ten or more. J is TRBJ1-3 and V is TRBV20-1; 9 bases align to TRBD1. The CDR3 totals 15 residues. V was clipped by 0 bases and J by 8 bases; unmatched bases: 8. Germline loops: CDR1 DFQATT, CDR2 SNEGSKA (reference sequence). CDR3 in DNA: TGCAGTGCTAGAGAGGGGGACAGGGCGGGGGACACCATATATTTT. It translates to CSAREGDRAGDTIYF.

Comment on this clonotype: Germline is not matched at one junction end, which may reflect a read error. CDR3: CATSDPDRGVYNEPQHF. DNA for the CDR3: TGTGCCACCAGTGATCCTGACAGGGGGGTCTACAATGAGCCCCAGCATTTT. The chain couples TRBV24-1 to TRBJ1-5, with 9 bases identical to TRBD1. Germline assignment: CDR1 KGHDR and CDR2 SFDVKD. The CDR3 runs 17 residues.

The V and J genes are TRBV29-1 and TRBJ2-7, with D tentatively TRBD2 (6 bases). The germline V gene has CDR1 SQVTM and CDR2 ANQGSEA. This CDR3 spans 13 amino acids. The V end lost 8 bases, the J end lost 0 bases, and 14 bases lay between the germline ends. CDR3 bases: TGCAGCACGTCCGGGACTTTCTCCTACGAGCAGTACTTC. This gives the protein CSTSGTFSYEQYF.

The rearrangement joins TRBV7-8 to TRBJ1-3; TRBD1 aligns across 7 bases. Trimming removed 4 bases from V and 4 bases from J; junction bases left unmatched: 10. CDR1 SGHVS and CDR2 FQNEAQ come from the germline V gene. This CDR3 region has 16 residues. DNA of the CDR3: TGTGCCAGCAGCTACGACAGGGATCGATCAGGAAACACCATATATTTT. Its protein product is CASSYDRDRSGNTIYF. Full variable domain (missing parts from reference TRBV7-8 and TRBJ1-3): GAGVSQSPRYKVAKRGQDVALRCDPISGHVSLFWYQQALGQGPEFLTYFQNEAQLDKSGLPSDRFFAERPEGSVSTLKIQRTQQEDSAVYLCASSYDRDRSGNTIYFGEGSWLTVV.

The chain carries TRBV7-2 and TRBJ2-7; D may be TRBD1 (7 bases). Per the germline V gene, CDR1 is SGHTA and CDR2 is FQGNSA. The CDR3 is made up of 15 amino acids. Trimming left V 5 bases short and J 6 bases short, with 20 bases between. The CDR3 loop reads CASSQGGTVGREQYF. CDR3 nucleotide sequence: TGTGCCAGCAGCCAAGGCGGGACAGTCGGACGCGAGCAGTACTTC.

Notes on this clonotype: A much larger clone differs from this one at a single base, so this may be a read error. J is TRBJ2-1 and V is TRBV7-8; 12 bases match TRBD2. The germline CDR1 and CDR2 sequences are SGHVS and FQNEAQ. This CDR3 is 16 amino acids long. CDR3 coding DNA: TGTGCCAGCAGCTACCCGGGACTAGCGGGTAGCGATGAGCAGTCCTTC. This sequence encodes CASSYPGLAGSDEQSF.

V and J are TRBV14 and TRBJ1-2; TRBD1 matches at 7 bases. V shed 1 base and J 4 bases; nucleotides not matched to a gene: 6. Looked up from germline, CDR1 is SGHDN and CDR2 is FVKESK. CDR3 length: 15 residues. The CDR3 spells CASSQGTTGVYGYTF. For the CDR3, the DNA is TGTGCCAGCAGCCAAGGCACTACAGGGGTCTATGGCTACACCTTC.